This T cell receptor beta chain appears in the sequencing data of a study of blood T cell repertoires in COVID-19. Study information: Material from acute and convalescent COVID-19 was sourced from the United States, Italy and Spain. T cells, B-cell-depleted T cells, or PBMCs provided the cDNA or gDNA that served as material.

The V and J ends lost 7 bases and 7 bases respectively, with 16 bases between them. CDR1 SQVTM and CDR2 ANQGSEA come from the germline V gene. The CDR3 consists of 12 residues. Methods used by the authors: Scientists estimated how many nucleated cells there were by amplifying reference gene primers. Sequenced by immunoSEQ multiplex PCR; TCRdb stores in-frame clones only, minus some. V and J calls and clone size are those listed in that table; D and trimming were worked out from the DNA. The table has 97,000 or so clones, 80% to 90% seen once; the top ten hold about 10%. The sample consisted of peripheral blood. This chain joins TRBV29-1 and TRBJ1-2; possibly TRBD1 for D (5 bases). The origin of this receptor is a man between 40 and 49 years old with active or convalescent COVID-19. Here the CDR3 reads CSAPTGTGGYTF. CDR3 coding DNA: TGCAGCGCCCCGACTGGGACTGGTGGCTACACCTTC.